A selection of T cell receptor beta chains follows, all from one sample in a study of blood T cell repertoires in COVID-19. The protocol was immunoSEQ multiplex PCR, while the TCRdb copy is restricted to in-frame clones and leaves out a portion. Of 200,000 or so clones listed, around 85% are singletons. The sequencing sample was made of peripheral blood. The receptor source for this set is a man between 70 and 80 years old with active or convalescent COVID-19. The CDR3 runs from the conserved cysteine through the conserved F or W. The order of the fields is clone size, D gene, J gene, V gene, CDR3 protein, CDR3 DNA. The D gene is left open where the match is weak. For some rows the clone size is stated as once, few or many, or as a class when expanded; others skip it.

size: NA; D: NA; J: TRBJ1-1; V: TRBV2; CDR3: CATRGNLNTEAFF; DNA: TGTGCCACACGGGGAAATCTGAACACTGAAGCTTTCTTT
size: NA; D: NA; J: TRBJ2-7; V: TRBV28; CDR3: CASTPGVRYEQYF; DNA: TGTGCCAGCACTCCCGGGGTCAGATACGAGCAGTACTTC
size: NA; D: NA; J: TRBJ1-1; V: TRBV19; CDR3: CASSMSSRTNEAFF; DNA: TGTGCCAGTAGTATGTCTTCCCGGACAAATGAAGCTTTCTTT
size: NA; D: TRBD1; J: TRBJ1-2; V: TRBV7-2; CDR3: CASSLVARGRGDYGYTF; DNA: TGTGCCAGCAGCTTAGTCGCTAGGGGGCGAGGGGACTATGGCTACACCTTC
size: NA; D: TRBD1; J: TRBJ1-2; V: TRBV7-9; CDR3: CASSHRQGNGYTF; DNA: TGTGCCAGCAGCCACCGACAGGGGAATGGCTACACCTTC
size: few; D: NA; J: TRBJ1-4; V: TRBV18; CDR3: CASSPPRGAGEKLFF; DNA: TGTGCCAGCTCACCACCGCGGGGGGCGGGTGAAAAACTGTTTTTT
size: NA; D: NA; J: TRBJ2-3; V: TRBV6-5; CDR3: CATKGENTDTQYF; DNA: TGTGCCACGAAGGGGGAAAACACAGATACGCAGTATTTT
size: NA; D: TRBD1; J: TRBJ2-5; V: TRBV5-1; CDR3: CASSFGNRGDGETQYF; DNA: TGCGCCAGCAGTTTCGGCAACAGGGGGGATGGAGAGACCCAGTACTTC
size: few; D: NA; J: TRBJ2-5; V: TRBV6-2/TRBV6-3; CDR3: CASSSGQQETQYF; DNA: TGTGCCAGCAGCTCCGGACAGCAAGAGACCCAGTACTTC
size: NA; D: NA; J: TRBJ1-5; V: TRBV6-5; CDR3: CASSSGQLNQPQHF; DNA: TGTGCCAGCAGTTCCGGACAGCTCAATCAGCCCCAGCATTTT
size: NA; D: NA; J: TRBJ2-5; V: TRBV5-1; CDR3: CASSLVTSQETQYF; DNA: TGCGCCAGCAGCTTGGTGACTAGCCAAGAGACCCAGTACTTC
size: few; D: TRBD2; J: TRBJ2-3; V: TRBV19; CDR3: CASGTSGRANTQYF; DNA: TGTGCCAGTGGGACTAGCGGGAGGGCCAATACGCAGTATTTT
size: NA; D: TRBD2; J: TRBJ2-1; V: TRBV10-3; CDR3: CAISGSDGGAYNEQFF; DNA: TGTGCCATCAGTGGATCCGACGGGGGGGCCTACAATGAGCAGTTCTTC
size: many; D: TRBD2; J: TRBJ2-5; V: TRBV5-4; CDR3: CASSLPKTSGGRETQYF; DNA: TGTGCCAGCAGCCTCCCAAAGACTAGCGGGGGCAGGGAGACCCAGTACTTC
size: NA; D: NA; J: TRBJ1-1; V: TRBV28; CDR3: CASSLTGVWTEAFF; DNA: TGTGCCAGCAGTTTAACGGGGGTTTGGACTGAAGCTTTCTTT
size: NA; D: TRBD1; J: TRBJ1-6; V: TRBV6-5; CDR3: CASSSGTGYSPLHF; DNA: TGTGCCAGCAGTTCCGGGACAGGGTATTCACCCCTCCACTTT
size: NA; D: TRBD2; J: TRBJ2-3; V: TRBV7-9; CDR3: CASSFPRGGLAGSDTQYF; DNA: TGTGCCAGCAGCTTCCCACGAGGTGGACTAGCGGGAAGCGATACGCAGTATTTT
size: NA; D: TRBD2; J: TRBJ2-5; V: TRBV18; CDR3: CASSPQGLAGGPQETQYF; DNA: TGTGCCAGCTCACCACAAGGTCTAGCGGGAGGGCCCCAAGAGACCCAGTACTTC
size: NA; D: NA; J: TRBJ2-1; V: TRBV3-1/TRBV3-2; CDR3: CASSPIRVGGQFF; DNA: TGTGCCAGCAGCCCGATACGGGTGGGGGGGCAGTTCTTC
size: NA; D: NA; J: TRBJ2-2; V: TRBV7-2; CDR3: CASSSRSPQLNTGELFF; DNA: TGTGCCAGCAGCTCCAGATCGCCCCAATTGAACACCGGGGAGCTGTTTTTT
size: NA; D: TRBD2; J: TRBJ2-7; V: TRBV7-2; CDR3: CASSLAGTSIPYEQYF; DNA: TGTGCCAGCAGCCTGGCCGGGACTAGCATTCCCTACGAGCAGTACTTC
size: NA; D: NA; J: TRBJ1-2; V: TRBV25-1; CDR3: CASSEQWDFYGYTF; DNA: TGTGCCAGCAGTGAGCAATGGGACTTCTATGGCTACACCTTC
size: few; D: NA; J: TRBJ2-7; V: TRBV6-2/TRBV6-3; CDR3: CASSPGRVPYEQYF; DNA: TGTGCCAGCAGCCCCGGCAGGGTCCCGTACGAGCAGTACTTC
size: NA; D: TRBD2; J: TRBJ2-1; V: TRBV5-1; CDR3: CASGGTGTSGNEQFF; DNA: TGCGCCAGCGGCGGCACAGGGACTAGCGGCAATGAGCAGTTCTTC
size: once; D: TRBD1; J: TRBJ1-2; V: TRBV6-6; CDR3: CASSQVGQGAFGYTF; DNA: TGTGCCAGCAGCCAAGTGGGACAGGGGGCCTTTGGCTACACCTTC
size: NA; D: NA; J: TRBJ1-5; V: TRBV28; CDR3: CASSSGGVGNQPQHF; DNA: TGTGCCAGCAGCTCCGGCGGGGTTGGCAATCAGCCCCAGCATTTT
size: NA; D: NA; J: TRBJ1-1; V: TRBV6-6; CDR3: CASSRRTNTEAFF; DNA: TGTGCCAGCAGCCGGCGGACAAACACTGAAGCTTTCTTT
size: NA; D: NA; J: TRBJ2-4; V: TRBV7-9; CDR3: CASSPGHHQNIQYF; DNA: TGTGCCAGCAGCCCGGGACACCACCAAAACATTCAGTACTTC
size: once; D: TRBD1; J: TRBJ2-1; V: TRBV29-1; CDR3: CSGTGTGLYNEQFF; DNA: TGCAGCGGCACCGGGACAGGGTTATACAATGAGCAGTTCTTC
size: NA; D: NA; J: TRBJ1-2; V: TRBV7-2; CDR3: CASSLQGTLYGYTF; DNA: TGTGCCAGCAGCTTGCAGGGAACCCTCTATGGCTACACCTTC
size: NA; D: NA; J: TRBJ2-1; V: TRBV28; CDR3: CASSTWGGSSYNEQFF; DNA: TGTGCCAGCAGTACTTGGGGCGGTAGCTCCTACAATGAGCAGTTCTTC
size: once; D: NA; J: TRBJ1-2; V: TRBV19; CDR3: CASSIARYYGYTF; DNA: TGTGCCAGTAGTATAGCCCGGTACTATGGCTACACCTTC
size: NA; D: TRBD2; J: TRBJ2-7; V: TRBV19; CDR3: CASSIRTSGYEQYF; DNA: TGTGCCAGTAGTATCCGGACTAGCGGCTACGAGCAGTACTTC
size: NA; D: NA; J: TRBJ1-6; V: TRBV4-1; CDR3: CASRGQRDSPLHF; DNA: TGCGCCAGCAGAGGACAGAGGGATTCACCCCTCCACTTT
size: NA; D: NA; J: TRBJ2-7; V: TRBV19; CDR3: CASRGRTAWGEQYF; DNA: TGTGCCAGTCGCGGTCGGACAGCCTGGGGCGAGCAGTACTTC
size: NA; D: NA; J: TRBJ2-2; V: TRBV7-8; CDR3: CASAGYEGGELFF; DNA: TGTGCCAGTGCTGGGTATGAGGGCGGGGAGCTGTTTTTT
size: NA; D: TRBD2; J: TRBJ2-1; V: TRBV4-1; CDR3: CASSQSYSGEFYNEQFF; DNA: TGCGCCAGCAGCCAAAGCTATAGCGGGGAGTTCTACAATGAGCAGTTCTTC
size: NA; D: TRBD1; J: TRBJ1-5; V: TRBV6-6; CDR3: CASTRDRGQPQHF; DNA: TGTGCCAGCACCCGGGACAGGGGTCAGCCCCAGCATTTT
size: NA; D: TRBD1; J: TRBJ1-1; V: TRBV7-9; CDR3: CASGQENTEAFF; DNA: TGTGCCAGCGGACAGGAGAACACTGAAGCTTTCTTT
size: NA; D: TRBD1; J: TRBJ1-6; V: TRBV28; CDR3: CASRPGTGVGSMPLHF; DNA: TGTGCCAGCAGGCCCGGGACAGGGGTGGGTAGCATGCCCCTCCACTTT
size: few; D: TRBD2; J: TRBJ2-1; V: TRBV3-1/TRBV3-2; CDR3: CASSQGRVSGRGEQFF; DNA: TGTGCCAGCAGCCAAGGGAGGGTTAGCGGGAGGGGTGAGCAGTTCTTC
size: NA; D: TRBD1; J: TRBJ2-1; V: TRBV19; CDR3: CATKDRAKNEQFF; DNA: TGTGCCACCAAGGACAGGGCCAAGAATGAGCAGTTCTTC
size: few; D: NA; J: TRBJ2-4; V: TRBV19; CDR3: CASSSHSGLTKNIQYF; DNA: TGTGCCAGTAGTAGCCATTCGGGGTTAACCAAAAACATTCAGTACTTC
size: once; D: NA; J: TRBJ2-7; V: TRBV6-5; CDR3: CASSYPRDTFSYEQYF; DNA: TGTGCCAGCAGTTACCCTCGGGACACCTTCTCCTACGAGCAGTACTTC